This entry lists 26 T cell receptor beta chains sequenced from one sample in a study of pediatric ulcerative colitis. Clones were sequenced by immunoSEQ multiplex PCR, and TCRdb holds only the in-frame ones, with some missing. The sample gives tens of thousands of clones, less than 90% of which show up once; approximately 3.4% is in the top ten. Material for sequencing was blood. These receptors were obtained from a boy aged 5 to 17 with severe ulcerative colitis.

The sample holds one count of this clone. The chain links TRBV7-2 to TRBJ2-1; D is ambiguous. Per germline, CDR1 SGHTA and CDR2 FQGNSA. The CDR3 runs to 12 residues. Between the trimmed V and J ends, which lost 4 bases and 12 bases, there was a span of 13 bases. In DNA, the CDR3 is TGTGCCAGCAGCTCCTCACGAGTAGGGCAGTTCTTC. This sequence encodes CASSSSRVGQFF.

The chain recombines TRBV7-3 with TRBJ2-3; 11 bases line up with TRBD2. CDR3 length: 18 amino acids. V shed 2 bases and J 2 bases; nucleotides not matched to a gene: 9. The germline gives CDR1 SGHTA, CDR2 FQGTGA. This CDR3 is CASSLDPPSGRNTDTQYF. The DNA for the CDR3 is TGTGCCAGCAGCTTAGATCCCCCTAGCGGGAGGAACACAGATACGCAGTATTTT.

The chain employs TRBV7-9 and TRBJ1-3; 7 bases line up with TRBD1. Germline trimming cut 3 bases from V and 3 bases from J; bases unmatched to any gene: 8. Germline-derived CDR1 and CDR2 are SEHNR and FQNEAQ (reference sequence). This CDR3 is 16 amino acids long. The CDR3: CASSFGMGTDGNTIYF. The CDR3 coding sequence is TGTGCCAGCAGCTTCGGTATGGGGACAGATGGAAACACCATATATTTT.

The J gene is TRBJ2-1, the V gene TRBV4-3; 7 bases map to TRBD2. V dropped 0 bases and J dropped 2; count of bases not matched to a gene: 4. Germline assignment: CDR1 LGHNA and CDR2 YSLEER. This CDR3 region has 16 residues. The CDR3 loop is CASSQELGRAYNEQFF. The CDR3 coding sequence is TGCGCCAGCAGCCAAGAATTAGGGAGGGCCTACAATGAGCAGTTCTTC.

The rearrangement links TRBV7-9 to TRBJ2-5; D perhaps matches TRBD2 (6 bases). The V and J ends lost 5 bases and 5 bases respectively, with 24 bases between them. The CDR3 is 17 amino acids. CDR1 and CDR2 from the germline V gene are SEHNR and FQNEAQ (reference sequence). The CDR3 reads CASSEITGLGRGETQYF. The CDR3, as DNA: TGTGCCAGCAGCGAGATCACGGGACTCGGGAGAGGGGAGACCCAGTACTTC.

The rearrangement uses TRBV29-1 and TRBJ2-6; D not certain. This CDR3 region has 15 residues. V shed 0 bases and J shed 4 bases, with 10 bases lying between them. Germline V gene sequence: CDR1 SQVTM, CDR2 ANQGSEA. The chain's CDR3 is CSVEDSSLGANVLTF. In nucleotides, the CDR3 is TGCAGCGTTGAAGATTCTTCACTCGGGGCCAACGTCCTGACTTTC.

The chain uses TRBV27 and TRBJ2-1; 7 bases fit TRBD2. V lost 5 bases, J lost 4 bases, and 14 bases stayed unmatched. The CDR3 is made up of 17 amino acids. From germline, CDR1 is MNHEY and CDR2 SMNVEV (reference sequence). This CDR3 is CASSPGKAGAPYNEQFF. CDR3 nucleotide sequence: TGTGCCAGCAGTCCCGGTAAGGCGGGAGCGCCTTACAATGAGCAGTTCTTC.

The genes are TRBV2 and TRBJ1-3; D is possibly TRBD1 (6 bases). The germline V and J ends were trimmed by 10 bases and 3 bases, with 13 bases remaining between them. Germline lookup yields CDR1 SNHLY and CDR2 FYNNEI. The CDR3 runs to 13 residues. CDR3 nucleotides: TGTGCCAACTACAGGGTCGGTGGAAACACCATATATTTT. Encoded protein: CANYRVGGNTIYF.

The chain combines TRBV30 with TRBJ2-2, with D possibly matching TRBD1 (8 bases). V dropped 4 bases and J dropped 1 base, with 10 bases sitting between them. CDR1 is GTSNPN, CDR2 SVGIG, per germline (reference sequence). The CDR3 loop spans 14 amino acids. The CDR3 nucleotides are TGTGCCTGGAACAGGGGGGGGAACACCGGGGAGCTGTTTTTT. It is translated as CAWNRGGNTGELFF.

CDR3 nucleotide sequence: TGCGCCAGCAGCTTGGAGCCAGGGGATGAGGGCTACACCTTC. It yields the protein CASSLEPGDEGYTF. The chain links TRBV5-1 to TRBJ1-2, with D perhaps matching TRBD1 (6 bases). Looked up from germline, CDR1 is SGHRS and CDR2 is YFSETQ. V lost 0 bases, J lost 8 bases, and 14 bases lay in between. This CDR3 comprises 14 residues.

CDR3 protein: CASSPLTGNGNTIYF. CDR3 sequence (DNA): TGCGCCAGCAGCCCTCTCACAGGGAATGGAAACACCATATATTTT. The chain uses TRBV5-1 and TRBJ1-3; tentative D call: TRBD1 (6 bases). Trimming left V 4 bases short and J 3 bases short, with 14 bases between. Germline CDR1 SGHRS, CDR2 YFSETQ. The CDR3 length is 15 residues.

The V and J genes are TRBV7-6 and TRBJ1-1; D is uncertain. The CDR3 covers 13 residues. V was clipped by 4 bases and J by 0 bases, with 6 bases between them. The germline CDR1 and CDR2 sequences are SGHVS and FNYEAQ. The CDR3 reads CASSSTMNTEAFF. The DNA for the CDR3 is TGTGCCAGCAGCTCAACAATGAACACTGAAGCTTTCTTT.

The chain recombines TRBV19 with TRBJ2-3; D not certain. V was trimmed by 2 bases and J by 6 bases, leaving 9 bases between them. The CDR3 is made up of 13 amino acids. Per germline, CDR1 LNHDA and CDR2 SQIVND (reference sequence). The CDR3 loop is CASSISSPDTQYF. Here the CDR3 DNA reads TGTGCCAGTAGTATAAGTTCCCCTGATACGCAGTATTTT.

This chain uses TRBV11-3 with TRBJ2-3; TRBD1 matches at 10 bases. This CDR3 has 14 amino acids. The germline V gene has CDR1 SGHNT and CDR2 YENEEA. V shed 3 bases and J 4 bases; nucleotides not matched to a gene: 1. The CDR3 sequence is CASSFDRGPDTQYF. The CDR3 bases are TGTGCCAGCAGCTTTGACAGGGGGCCAGATACGCAGTATTTT.

The J gene is TRBJ1-5, the V gene TRBV19; no firm D call. The CDR3 spans 15 residues. Trimming removed 3 bases from V and 2 bases from J, with 11 bases in between. Germline V gives CDR1 LNHDA, CDR2 SQIVND (reference sequence). This CDR3 reads CASSMEQVRNQPQHF. Written as DNA, the CDR3 is TGTGCCAGTAGTATGGAGCAGGTCCGCAATCAGCCCCAGCATTTT.

The chain has TRBV18 and TRBJ1-5; D not resolved. The CDR3 consists of 15 residues. Trimming left V 3 bases short and J 1 base short, with 10 bases between. Per germline, CDR1 KGHSH and CDR2 LQKENI. Here the CDR3 DNA reads TGTGCCAGCTCACCCGGCGGTCTAAGCAATCAGCCCCAGCATTTT. Translated, it gives CASSPGGLSNQPQHF.

The chain recombines TRBV7-9 with TRBJ1-2; a possible D gene is TRBD1 (5 bases). The CDR3 runs 13 residues. Trimming stripped 0 bases from V and 8 bases from J, with 10 bases between. Germline CDR1 SEHNR, CDR2 FQNEAQ (reference sequence). CDR3 sequence (DNA): TGTGCCAGCAGCTTAGCGAACGAGGGGGGCTACACCTTC. Translation: CASSLANEGGYTF.

This rearrangement joins TRBV7-3 to TRBJ2-3; tentatively, D is TRBD1 (6 bases). This CDR3 comprises 14 residues. Germline V gene data show CDR1 as SGHTA and CDR2 as FQGTGA. V lost 6 bases and J 4 bases, leaving 14 bases between the germline ends. CDR3 sequence (DNA): TGTGCCAGCAGTATAGGGGGATCTGCAGATACGCAGTATTTT. This codes for CASSIGGSADTQYF.

V is TRBV10-3 and J is TRBJ2-7; 7 bases fit TRBD2. Germline lookup yields CDR1 ENHRY and CDR2 SYGVKD. With 2 bases clipped from V and 0 bases from J, the junction kept 4 bases outside the gene matches. The CDR3 loop spans 15 amino acids. The CDR3 sequence is CAISEGSGPSYEQYF. The CDR3 nucleotides read TGTGCCATCAGTGAGGGTAGCGGGCCCTCCTACGAGCAGTACTTC.

This clone was counted once. This rearrangement joins TRBV4-3 to TRBJ2-1; unclear D gene. In germline, CDR1 is LGHNA, CDR2 YSLEER. This CDR3 region has 14 residues. Deletions cut 0 bases from V and 5 bases from J, with 8 bases between. This CDR3 reads CASSQDLSNNEQFF. The CDR3 nucleotides are TGCGCCAGCAGCCAAGACCTTTCCAACAATGAGCAGTTCTTC.

The chain couples TRBV7-2 to TRBJ2-1; 12 bases map to TRBD2. The CDR3 totals 17 residues. Germline CDR1 is SGHTA and CDR2 is FQGNSA. The trim removed 5 bases at V and 4 bases at J, leaving 9 bases unmatched. The CDR3 DNA reads as TGTGCCAGCAGCCCCCAAAGGACTAGCGGGACATACAATGAGCAGTTCTTC. Its translation: CASSPQRTSGTYNEQFF.

CDR3 loop: CASSYGMRTYGYTF. CDR3 DNA sequence: TGTGCCAGCAGTTACGGTATGCGAACCTATGGCTACACCTTC. The chain has TRBV6-6 and TRBJ1-2; D not certain. This CDR3 comprises 14 residues. The germline V and J ends were trimmed by 2 bases and 4 bases, with 11 bases remaining between them. Germline V gives CDR1 MNHNY, CDR2 SVGAGI (reference sequence).

Only one count was recorded for this clone. The genes are TRBV7-6 and TRBJ2-1; 14 positions agree with TRBD2. Germline CDR1 SGHVS, CDR2 FNYEAQ. The J segment lost 4 bases and the V segment lost 5 bases, leaving 4 bases of the junction unmatched. The CDR3 loop spans 16 amino acids. DNA for the CDR3: TGTGCCAGCAGCCCGGGACTAGCGGGAGAATACAATGAGCAGTTCTTC. It is translated as CASSPGLAGEYNEQFF.

This chain uses TRBV18 with TRBJ1-1, with 11 positions matching TRBD1. The CDR3 contains 12 residues. Unmatched junction bases numbered 0, after V lost 2 bases and J lost 10 bases. Per the germline V gene, CDR1 is KGHSH and CDR2 is LQKENI. The DNA of the CDR3 is TGTGCCAGCTCACCAGGACAGGGGGCAGCTTTCTTT. It yields the protein CASSPGQGAAFF.

The genes are TRBV4-3 and TRBJ2-2; D is unresolved. Germline values: CDR1 LGHNA, CDR2 YSLEER. The CDR3 is 15 amino acids. V lost 0 bases, J lost 6 bases, and 11 bases lay in between. The CDR3, as DNA: TGCGCCAGCAGCCAAGATCGTTCCAGCGCCGGGGAGCTGTTTTTT. The encoded protein is CASSQDRSSAGELFF.

The chain links TRBV7-9 to TRBJ2-7; TRBD2 matches at 13 bases. The CDR3 length is 14 residues. Trimming removed 3 bases from V and 6 bases from J; junction bases left unmatched: 2. Germline V lookup: CDR1 SEHNR, CDR2 FQNEAQ (reference sequence). The CDR3 sequence is CASSLGLAGPEQYF. In nucleotides, the CDR3 is TGTGCCAGCAGCTTGGGACTAGCGGGACCCGAGCAGTACTTC. The variable domain in full, completed from reference TRBV7-9 and TRBJ2-7, reads DTGVSQNPRHKITKRGQNVTFRCDPISEHNRLYWYRQTLGQGPEFLTYFQNEAQLEKSRLLSDRFSAERPKGSFSTLEIQRTEQGDSAMYLCASSLGLAGPEQYFGPGTRLTVT.